This TCR beta chain was documented in a study of graft-versus-host responses after intestinal transplantation. Sequencing used immunoSEQ multiplex PCR; TCRdb keeps in-frame clones, though not all of them. This sample yields 20,000 to 25,000 clones, of which about 39% are seen a single time; less than 0.75% belongs to the top ten. Germline V gives CDR1 KGHSH, CDR2 LQKENI. V shed 3 bases and J 2 bases; nucleotides not matched to a gene: 3. CDR3 length: 15 amino acids. General observations from the study: HvG clone declines early post-transplant were associated with peak circulating GvH levels.

There were 200,000 CFSE-labeled responder cells plated together with 200,000 irradiated, violet-dye-labeled stimulator cells. After the reaction, the investigators sorted the proliferating CFSE-low CD3+CD4+ and CD3+CD8+ responders. This rearrangement joins TRBV18 to TRBJ2-3; TRBD2 aligns across 9 bases. The specimen comprised alloreactive CD4+ T cells from a mixed lymphocyte reaction culture, sampled before intestinal transplant. Regarding subset: CFSE-low proliferating T cells sorted from roughly 6-day pre-transplant mixed lymphocyte reaction (GvH or HvG direction). The sequence came from a human patient who received an intestinal transplant. The CDR3 is CASSPLAGTTDTQYF. As DNA, the CDR3 is TGTGCCAGCTCACCTCTAGCGGGGACCACAGATACGCAGTATTTT.